The rows below give T cell receptor beta chains drawn from one sample of a study of T cell changes during pregnancy in multiple sclerosis. The data were produced by immunoSEQ multiplex PCR, yet TCRdb's version contains in-frame clones alone and is incomplete. The data show tens of thousands of clones, roughly 87% seen once. The sequencing here drew on peripheral blood, taken in the second trimester of pregnancy. All receptors come from a female donor in good health, enrolled as a control in a pregnancy study. Each CDR3 is given with its conserved first and last residue. D genes are given only for firm matches. Some rows mark clone size as missing; the rest say once, few, many or name a class of expanded clone.

J gene	V gene	D gene	clone size	CDR3 protein	CDR3 DNA
TRBJ2-7	TRBV28	TRBD1	.	CASSLGTGDEQYF	TGTGCCAGCAGTTTAGGGACAGGGGACGAGCAGTACTTC
TRBJ2-5	TRBV2	TRBD1	.	CARPPYGTVSSPCQETQYF	TGTGCCAGACCTCCCTACGGGACAGTCTCCTCCCCGTGCCAAGAGACCCAGTACTTC
TRBJ2-3	TRBV11-3	.	.	CASSFLGSSTDTQYF	TGTGCCAGCAGCTTTTTAGGGAGTAGCACAGATACGCAGTATTTT
TRBJ2-1	TRBV6-4	TRBD1	medium-sized	CASSRDSEYNEQFF	TGTGCCAGCAGTCGGGACAGTGAGTACAATGAGCAGTTCTTC
TRBJ2-3	TRBV5-1	TRBD2	.	CASSKGLAGGTYYTDTQYF	TGCGCCAGCAGCAAGGGACTAGCGGGGGGCACTTACTACACAGATACGCAGTATTTT
TRBJ2-5	TRBV21-1	.	.	CASSVYPGQGHETQYF	TGTGCCAGCAGCGTTTATCCGGGACAGGGGCATGAGACCCAGTACTTC
TRBJ2-7	TRBV29-1	TRBD1	few	CSVEGTGDEQYF	TGCAGCGTTGAAGGGACAGGGGACGAGCAGTACTTC
TRBJ2-5	TRBV19	TRBD2	.	CASSMGLAGRQETQYF	TGTGCCAGTAGTATGGGACTAGCGGGGCGCCAAGAGACCCAGTACTTC
TRBJ2-7	TRBV28	.	.	CASSPPSYEQYF	TGTGCCAGCAGTCCCCCTTCCTACGAGCAGTACTTC
TRBJ1-3	TRBV4-1	.	.	CASSLNAGSGNTIYF	TGCGCCAGCAGTTTAAATGCGGGGTCTGGAAACACCATATATTTT
TRBJ1-2	TRBV5-1	TRBD1	.	CASSSPPGQGFDGYTF	TGCGCCAGCAGTTCTCCTCCGGGACAGGGGTTTGATGGCTACACCTTC
TRBJ2-6	TRBV6-5	.	.	CASSLAQNANVLTF	TGTGCCAGCAGTTTAGCGCAGAACGCCAACGTCCTGACTTTC
TRBJ1-5	TRBV19	TRBD1	.	CASRRQGSNQPQHF	TGTGCCAGCCGTCGACAGGGCAGCAATCAGCCCCAGCATTTT
TRBJ2-7	TRBV9	.	.	CASGRAPYEQYF	TGTGCCAGCGGGCGGGCACCCTACGAGCAGTACTTC
TRBJ1-1	TRBV6-5	.	.	CASSLEGTEAFF	TGTGCCAGCAGCCTAGAAGGCACTGAAGCTTTCTTT
TRBJ1-2	TRBV28	.	.	CASSPPTGWDYGYTF	TGTGCCAGCAGCCCGCCCACAGGGTGGGACTATGGCTACACCTTC
TRBJ2-3	TRBV4-1	TRBD2	.	CASSQVALAGATDTQYF	TGCGCCAGCAGCCAAGTAGCTCTAGCGGGAGCCACAGATACGCAGTATTTT
TRBJ2-2	TRBV19	.	.	CASNTANTGELFF	TGTGCCAGTAATACTGCGAACACCGGGGAGCTGTTTTTT
TRBJ2-1	TRBV28	.	.	CASSLPGPLAEQFF	TGTGCCAGCAGTTTGCCAGGGCCTTTAGCTGAGCAGTTCTTC
TRBJ2-5	TRBV7-2	.	.	CASSLGRRGEETQYF	TGTGCCAGCAGCTTAGGCCGGAGAGGCGAAGAGACCCAGTACTTC
TRBJ2-7	TRBV6-5	TRBD1	.	CASRPQGALRYEQYF	TGTGCCAGCAGGCCCCAGGGGGCGCTTCGGTACGAGCAGTACTTC
TRBJ2-2	TRBV5-1	TRBD2	once	CASSVSTGTSGKTGELFF	TGCGCCAGCAGCGTGTCGACCGGGACTAGCGGGAAGACCGGGGAGCTGTTTTTT
TRBJ2-4	TRBV6-6	.	.	CASSYLAGAKNIQYF	TGTGCCAGCAGTTACCTCGCGGGAGCCAAAAACATTCAGTACTTC
TRBJ2-7	TRBV19	.	.	CASSREEGSYEQYF	TGTGCCAGTAGTAGGGAGGAGGGATCCTACGAGCAGTACTTC
TRBJ1-1	TRBV9	TRBD1	.	CASSVNPLTGENTEAFF	TGTGCCAGCAGCGTAAATCCGCTCACAGGGGAGAACACTGAAGCTTTCTTT
TRBJ2-5	TRBV19	.	once	CASSLGPDRQETQYF	TGTGCCAGTAGCCTGGGCCCGGATCGGCAAGAGACCCAGTACTTC
TRBJ2-2	TRBV30	.	.	CALVHHSDTNTGELFF	TGTGCCTTAGTACACCATTCTGACACGAACACCGGGGAGCTGTTTTTT
TRBJ1-1	TRBV18	TRBD1	.	CASSPWGQGRGFEAFF	TGTGCCAGCTCACCTTGGGGACAGGGACGGGGGTTTGAAGCTTTCTTT
TRBJ1-5	TRBV19	TRBD1	.	CASSTEGAGSNQPQHF	TGTGCCAGTAGTACGGAGGGGGCGGGTAGCAATCAGCCCCAGCATTTT
TRBJ1-1	TRBV6-5	.	.	CASSYSTGVNTEAFF	TGTGCCAGCAGTTACTCGACAGGAGTGAACACTGAAGCTTTCTTT
TRBJ2-5	TRBV10-3	.	.	CAISGGPETQYF	TGTGCCATCAGTGGCGGTCCAGAGACCCAGTACTTC
TRBJ2-7	TRBV30	.	.	CAWQSGFEQYF	TGTGCCTGGCAGTCAGGGTTCGAGCAGTACTTC
TRBJ2-5	TRBV18	TRBD1	.	CASSTDRGQTQYF	TGTGCCAGCTCAACCGACAGGGGCCAGACCCAGTACTTC
TRBJ2-5	TRBV6-1	TRBD1	.	CASSLAGQGKETQYF	TGTGCCAGCAGTTTAGCGGGACAGGGGAAAGAGACCCAGTACTTC
TRBJ1-3	TRBV7-3	.	.	CASSLTLASTIYF	TGTGCCAGCAGCTTAACGTTAGCGAGCACCATATATTTT
TRBJ2-7	TRBV11-2	.	.	CASSGGLPEQYF	TGTGCCAGCAGCGGTGGACTTCCCGAGCAGTACTTC
TRBJ2-7	TRBV11-2	.	.	CASSLSAGLIYEQYF	TGTGCCAGCAGCTTATCGGCAGGGCTGATTTACGAGCAGTACTTC
TRBJ2-7	TRBV2	.	.	CASSGGGEQHF	TGTGCCAGCAGTGGTGGGGGCGAGCAGCACTTC
TRBJ1-5	TRBV28	.	.	CASSLTQGNQPQHF	TGTGCCAGCAGCCTAACCCAGGGGAATCAGCCCCAGCATTTT
TRBJ1-1	TRBV2	TRBD1	.	CASTRDRVDTEAFF	TGTGCCAGCACCAGGGACAGGGTGGACACTGAAGCTTTCTTT
TRBJ1-2	TRBV10-2	TRBD1	.	CASSLGQGAVGYTF	TGCGCCAGCAGCCTAGGACAGGGGGCGGTTGGCTACACCTTC
TRBJ2-3	TRBV4-1	TRBD2	.	CASSQDQRGADTQYF	TGCGCCAGCAGCCAAGATCAGCGGGGGGCAGATACGCAGTATTTT
TRBJ1-1	TRBV5-4	.	.	CASSAEIGAWAFF	TGTGCCAGCAGCGCAGAAATAGGGGCTTGGGCTTTCTTT
TRBJ2-2	TRBV25-1	TRBD1	few	CASTGTGAGELFF	TGTGCCAGCACAGGTACAGGGGCCGGGGAGCTGTTTTTT
TRBJ2-6	TRBV28	.	.	CASSLGAGANVLTF	TGTGCCAGCAGTTTGGGGGCCGGGGCCAACGTCCTGACTTTC
TRBJ1-4	TRBV6-1	.	.	CASSGQGSGEKLFF	TGTGCCAGCAGTGGCCAGGGTAGTGGTGAAAAACTGTTTTTT
TRBJ1-4	TRBV5-6	.	.	CASSLSPEGGVAEKLFF	TGTGCCAGCAGCTTGTCGCCGGAGGGGGGGGTGGCTGAAAAACTGTTTTTT
TRBJ2-1	TRBV7-8	.	.	CASRAWGDGRDEQFF	TGTGCCAGCAGGGCGTGGGGGGATGGTCGGGATGAGCAGTTCTTC
TRBJ2-7	TRBV28	.	.	CASSRGTVPGVLYF	TGTGCCAGCAGCCGCGGGACGGTGCCGGGTGTTTTGTACTTC